This T cell receptor (beta chain) was captured in a study of regulatory T cells in long-lasting Graves disease. Described time point: newly diagnosed GD, antithyroid drugs for less than 3 months. The TCR library was made from RNA extracted from PBMCs. In this sample, this clonotype turned up many times. Germline CDR1 reads LNHDA; CDR2 reads SQIVND (reference sequence). J was trimmed by 6 bases and V by 6 bases; bases with no gene match: 1. The CDR3 spans 12 residues. TCR beta libraries were built with iRepertoire HTBI primers and Arm-PCR of CDR3 regions. Using its own MiXCR run on the multiplex PCR reads, TCRdb lists one record per CDR3 protein. The sample includes 550,000 or so distinct CDR3 sequences, around 12% of them seen just once. Separately, the same data were catalogued under a study of T cells in Graves' hyperthyroidism and ophthalmopathy.

The chain links TRBV19 to TRBJ2-2; 7 bases fit TRBD1. This receptor was obtained from a woman in her thirties with Graves disease. The sample was peripheral blood mononuclear cells (PBMCs), taken at new diagnosis, from a patient treated with antithyroid drugs. CDR3 DNA sequence: TGTGCCAGTAGGCAGGGGGCCGGGGAGCTGTTTTTT. Translating it yields CASRQGAGELFF.